Listed here is a single T cell receptor beta chain. Its antigen remains undetermined. No base-level quality is on record; no much larger clone is a single base apart. The CDR3 numbers 18 residues from cysteine through phenylalanine. CDR3 DNA is the only sequence kept; it has 54 bases, read in frame from the first base. The germline V gene encodes CDR1 LGHNA and CDR2 YSLEER. The junction shows trimming of 2 bases on V and 3 bases on J, plus 20 bases between the germline ends. Peripheral blood CD8+ and CD4+ T cells from healthy donors, Susac syndrome patients and multiple sclerosis patients were profiled using high-throughput TCR beta sequencing. Multiple sclerosis controls were treatment-naive patients with stable or active relapsing-remitting disease fulfilling revised McDonald criteria. CD8+ TEMRA cells were enriched by FACS, while bulk CD8+ and CD4+ T cells were purified by magnetic negative isolation. Blood was drawn into EDTA tubes, processed within 24 hours, and PBMCs were isolated by density gradient centrifugation. PBMCs destined for TCR sequencing were cryopreserved in liquid nitrogen and later thawed in a 37 °C water bath. Purity of sorted or isolated CD4+, CD8+ and CD8+ TEMRA cells was at least 90%.

This sample was taken from a study of CD8 T cells in Susac syndrome (dated by TCRdb to the late 2010s). Study-wide context: Repertoire sequencing was used to test whether CD8+ T cell activation and differentiation in Susac syndrome was antigen driven. The study compared CD8+ T cell repertoire clonality among 12 healthy donors, around 14 Susac syndrome patients and 15 multiple sclerosis patients. The research as a whole found: The number of individuals in the TCR sequencing and HLA analysis was acknowledged as relatively small.

RNA was extracted with the RNeasy kit and roughly 0.45 to 1 ug was reverse transcribed using random hexamers. The immunoSEQ multiplex PCR assay, which covers 54 Vbeta and 13 Jbeta segments, was used to amplify TCR beta CDR3 regions. Bias from PCR amplification was corrected by using a synthetic template baseline for primer optimization and for computational correction. In the authors' own workflow: Reads were assigned to V, D and J genes according to IMGT and analyzed in immunoSEQ Analyzer, with only productive sequences retained. To calculate clonality, Shannon entropy was normalized by log2 of the number of productive unique sequences and then subtracted from one. For each patient and control, public and private clones were evaluated among the 100 most prevalent clones. Clones were defined as Susac-specific when absent from the healthy and MS cohorts, from roughly 1,000 published viral clones and from other ImmuneACCESS disease sequences. TCRdb redid the processing of the public reads, applying fastp at Q25 and MiXCR, and retained in-frame beta chains. Records with the same CDR3 protein are collapsed into one entry carrying the most frequent genes and DNA. What appears here as the V and J calls and clone size reflects TCRdb's work, not the paper's. This sample is represented by about 300,000 distinct CDR3 sequences; almost 85% of them were singletons. Of the sample, 0.21% is held by the ten largest clones.

The specimen was CD8+ T cells from PBMCs. In this chain, TRBV4-3 is recombined with TRBJ2-1; possibly the D gene is TRBD2, per 7 matching bases. This receptor was identified in a human donor with multiple sclerosis. CDR3 protein: CASSQKGGLAEIYNEQFF. The DNA sequence follows: TGCGCCAGCAGCCAAAAGGGGGGCCTAGCGGAAATCTACAATGAGCAGTTCTTC.